This note documents a single T cell receptor (beta chain) sequence. Its antigen remains unknown. These data are taken from a study of cytomegalovirus exposure and HLA in healthy donors. In the PCR, 60 Vbeta and 13 Jbeta primers were used. Assay: immunoSEQ multiplex PCR; the TCRdb copy retains only in-frame clones and omits some. The sample lists tens of thousands of clones, about 70% occurring once. V dropped 7 bases and J dropped 1 base, with 13 bases sitting between them. The CDR3 loop spans 14 amino acids. CDR1 MNHNS and CDR2 SASEGT come from the germline V gene. General study points: For most TCR beta V segments, an earlier analysis put the productive rate at about 90% or about 30% of the time. Upon later analysis, TCR association rates were observed to vary by HLA locus, being highest for DRB1 and lowest for HLA-C.

The TCR comes from a woman younger than 45 in good health and CMV-seronegative. Sequencing was done on a sample of PBMCs. The genes are TRBV6-1 and TRBJ1-1; possible D gene TRBD1, 6 bases. CDR3 bases: TGTGCCAGCACCAGGGGACATACGAACACTGAAGCTTTCTTT. Its translation: CASTRGHTNTEAFF.